These 32 T cell receptor beta chains were sequenced from one sample in a study of T cells in Graves' hyperthyroidism and ophthalmopathy. Researchers amplified the TCR beta CDR3 regions from RNA transcripts. The study used the HTBI primer set for a first-round RT-PCR of the TCR CDR3. One entry per CDR3 protein, called by TCRdb with MiXCR from the multiplex PCR reads. This table holds fewer than 500,000 distinct CDR3 sequences, about 13% found once. Sequencing was carried out using blood. These receptors were taken from a young man with Graves' hyperthyroidism that later progressed to Graves' ophthalmopathy.

As for this clonotype: The junction does not match germline at one end; this may be a read error. The rearrangement uses TRBV4-1 and TRBJ2-1; 8 bases fit TRBD2. The germline V gene encodes CDR1 MGHRA and CDR2 YSYEKL. The CDR3 sequence is 16 residues long. The CDR3 nucleotides read TGCGCCAGCAGCCAAGATGGCGGGGGGACCTACAATGAGCAGCTCTTC. The encoded protein is CASSQDGGGTYNEQLF.

In its sample, this clonotype was seen a few times. The chain has TRBV20-1 and TRBJ2-7; 7 nucleotides agree with TRBD1. The length of the CDR3 is 12 residues. Per the germline V gene, CDR1 is DFQATT and CDR2 is SNEGSKA (reference sequence). The V segment lost 5 bases and the J segment 3 bases; nucleotides outside the gene matches: 4. Written as DNA, the CDR3 is TGCAGTGCTCACCGGGACAGCTACGAGCAGTACTTC. Protein product: CSAHRDSYEQYF.

As concerns this clonotype: A read error is possible here, since a much larger clone lies one base away. This chain connects TRBV12-3 or TRBV12-4 to TRBJ1-5; D uncertain. V was cut by 5 bases and J by 4 bases, with 12 bases left in between. The CDR3 is made up of 14 amino acids. CDR3 amino acids: CASSLRPPNQPQHF. The CDR3 DNA reads as TGTGCCAGCAGTCTTCGGCCCCCAAATCAGCCCCAGCATTTT.

On this clonotype: A read error may be the cause here, since a much bigger clone is one base away. The chain uses TRBV7-2 and TRBJ1-1, with D unclear. Trimming took off 1 base at V and 7 bases at J, with 22 bases between the two ends. Germline V lookup: CDR1 SGHTA, CDR2 FQGNSA. This CDR3 comprises 17 residues. The CDR3 DNA is TGTGCCAGCAGCTTAGTGGATTACCTGGGCGGGAGCATTGAAGCTTTCTTT. This translates into CASSLVDYLGGSIEAFF.

The sample holds a few counts of this clonotype. V and J are TRBV5-6 and TRBJ1-2; the match to TRBD1 covers 7 bases. The J segment lost 4 bases and the V segment lost 3 bases, leaving 12 bases of the junction unmatched. The length of the CDR3 is 16 residues. CDR1 and CDR2 from the germline V gene are SGHDT and YYEEEE. CDR3 protein: CASSYIPGQPTYGYTF. The CDR3 region has the DNA TGTGCCAGCAGCTATATACCGGGACAGCCTACCTATGGCTACACCTTC.

This clonotype occurred many times. The V gene is TRBV11-2, the J gene TRBJ1-1; the match to TRBD1 covers 10 bases. V lost 5 bases and J lost 2; bases outside the gene matches: 5. This CDR3 has 15 residues. Germline loops: CDR1 SGHAT, CDR2 FQNNGV. The CDR3 protein is CASSRTGGGNTEAFF. DNA for the CDR3: TGTGCCAGCAGCCGGACAGGGGGTGGTAACACTGAAGCTTTCTTT.

In its sample, this clonotype was seen a few times. This chain uses TRBV18 with TRBJ1-5, with 8 bases fitting TRBD1. The CDR3 is 18 residues long. J lost 3 bases, V lost 3 bases, and 13 bases had no gene match. Looked up from germline, CDR1 is KGHSH and CDR2 is LQKENI. Written as DNA, the CDR3 is TGTGCCAGCTCACCCACAGGGGGTGACTTTTATAACAATCAGCCCCAGCATTTT. Its protein product is CASSPTGGDFYNNQPQHF.

J is TRBJ1-3 and V is TRBV4-2; D uncertain. CDR3 length equals 14 residues. Trimming cost V 1 base and J 3 bases, with 7 bases left between them. The germline V gene has CDR1 LGHNA and CDR2 YNFKEQ. The CDR3 spells CASSQGVLGNTIYF. DNA for the CDR3: TGTGCCAGCAGCCAAGGCGTTCTTGGAAACACCATATATTTT.

The count of this clonotype is one. The chain recombines TRBV19 with TRBJ2-5; 7 positions agree with TRBD1. The CDR3 has 15 residues. With 6 bases clipped from V and 5 bases from J, the junction kept 12 bases outside the gene matches. Germline V gene lookup returns CDR1 LNHDA and CDR2 SQIVND (reference sequence). CDR3 DNA: TGTGCCAGTAGATTGCTCGACAGGGTCCAGGAGACCCAGTACTTC. Protein product: CASRLLDRVQETQYF.

The sample holds a few counts of this clonotype. The chain carries TRBV4-1 and TRBJ1-1; D perhaps matches TRBD1 (6 bases). The CDR3 covers 15 residues. The germline V gene has CDR1 MGHRA and CDR2 YSYEKL. Trimming took off 1 base at V and 4 bases at J, with 13 bases between the two ends. The CDR3, as DNA: TGCGCCAGCAGCCAAGGTTACAGGGACGGCACTGAAGCTTTCTTT. It specifies CASSQGYRDGTEAFF.

This clonotype was seen ten or more times. The genes are TRBV15 and TRBJ2-3; 13 bases line up with TRBD2. Trimming cost V 0 bases and J 4 bases; bases outside gene matches: 1. The germline gives CDR1 LNHNV, CDR2 YYDKDF (reference sequence). The length of the CDR3 is 16 residues. The CDR3 DNA is TGTGCCACCAGCAGAGATGGGACTAGCGGGGCAGATACGCAGTATTTT. This sequence encodes CATSRDGTSGADTQYF.

This clonotype showed up many times. The chain couples TRBV20-1 to TRBJ2-2, with 9 bases fitting TRBD1. Germline V gives CDR1 DFQATT, CDR2 SNEGSKA (reference sequence). Germline trimming cut 6 bases from V and 5 bases from J; bases unmatched to any gene: 7. The length of the CDR3 is 14 residues. The CDR3 spells CSAAGTGPTGELFF. DNA of the CDR3: TGCAGTGCAGCCGGGACAGGGCCTACCGGGGAGCTGTTTTTT.

This clonotype was counted between two and nine times. This chain uses TRBV4-2 with TRBJ2-2, with 10 bases matching TRBD2. V gave up 0 bases and J gave up 6 bases; unmatched junction bases: 7. The CDR3 loop spans 17 amino acids. In germline, CDR1 is LGHNA, CDR2 YNFKEQ. The CDR3 coding sequence is TGTGCCAGCAGCCAAGATGGAAGCGGGGGGGCGGCCGGGGAGCTGTTTTTT. It encodes CASSQDGSGGAAGELFF.

The sample holds a few counts of this clonotype. The chain employs TRBV6-5 and TRBJ1-3; D is unclear. Per the germline V gene, CDR1 is MNHEY and CDR2 is SVGAGI. The length of the CDR3 is 15 residues. Between the trimmed V and J ends, which lost 2 bases and 4 bases, there was a span of 12 bases. The CDR3 sequence: CASSYMGESGNTIYF. The CDR3, as DNA: TGTGCCAGCAGTTACATGGGAGAATCAGGAAACACCATATATTTT.

The V and J genes are TRBV3-1 and TRBJ2-3, with D possibly TRBD2 on 7 matching bases. Per the germline V gene, CDR1 is LGHDT and CDR2 is YNNKEL (reference sequence). This CDR3 comprises 16 residues. V lost 5 bases and J lost 1, with 16 bases in between. Written as DNA, the CDR3 is TGTGCCAGCAGCAAAAGGGGGGGACGCGGCACAGATACGCAGTATTTT. Translating it yields CASSKRGGRGTDTQYF.

This clonotype has at least ten counts. This sequence joins TRBV6-6 and TRBJ1-2; no firm D call. Deletions cut 0 bases from V and 2 bases from J, with 10 bases between. This CDR3 is built from 15 residues. In germline, CDR1 is MNHNY, CDR2 SVGAGI (reference sequence). The CDR3 spells CASSYSKRFNYGYTF. In nucleotides, the CDR3 is TGTGCCAGCAGTTACTCGAAGCGGTTCAACTATGGCTACACCTTC.

This clonotype came up many times. The J gene is TRBJ1-1, the V gene TRBV25-1; 7 bases match TRBD1. Losses at the gene ends were 1 base for V and 2 bases for J; bases not matched to a gene: 4. The CDR3 runs to 15 residues. Per germline, CDR1 MGHDK and CDR2 SYGVNS. CDR3 in DNA: TGTGCCAGCAGTGAATGGGGGACAGCAAACACTGAAGCTTTCTTT. It is translated as CASSEWGTANTEAFF.

Many counts were recorded for this clonotype. This chain links TRBV27 with TRBJ2-1; D remains ambiguous. Germline V gene sequence: CDR1 MNHEY, CDR2 SMNVEV (reference sequence). The CDR3 sequence is 13 residues long. V shed 2 bases and J shed 6 bases, with 8 bases lying between them. The CDR3: CASSLPPLNEQFF. Written as DNA, the CDR3 is TGTGCCAGCAGTTTACCCCCCCTCAATGAGCAGTTCTTC.

V is TRBV12-5 and J is TRBJ1-5; D might be TRBD1 (5 bases). Between the trimmed V and J ends, which lost 0 bases and 3 bases, there was a span of 21 bases. Looked up from germline, CDR1 is LGHNT and CDR2 is FRNRAP. The CDR3 runs to 19 residues. The chain's CDR3 is CASGLVLSQEGVLNQPQHF. In DNA form, the CDR3 reads TGTGCTAGTGGTTTGGTACTCTCCCAGGAAGGGGTACTCAATCAGCCCCAGCATTTT.

This clonotype has ten or more counts. This chain uses TRBV24-1 with TRBJ2-1; D perhaps matches TRBD1 (6 bases). Trimming took off 3 bases at V and 3 bases at J, with 20 bases between the two ends. Germline loops: CDR1 KGHDR, CDR2 SFDVKD. The CDR3 has 18 amino acids. CDR3 in DNA: TGTGCCACCAGTGATACCCAATCTTCGGGACAAGACTACAATGAGCAGTTCTTC. This codes for CATSDTQSSGQDYNEQFF.

In this sample, this clonotype turned up many times. V usage is TRBV30 and J usage is TRBJ2-1, with TRBD1 matching 7 bases. The CDR3 extends over 14 amino acids. Germline V CDR1 and CDR2: GTSNPN, SVGIG (reference sequence). Trimming took 0 bases from V and 6 from J; bases not matched to a gene: 5. This chain's CDR3 is CAWSVQGGRNEQFF. The CDR3 region has the DNA TGTGCCTGGAGTGTGCAAGGGGGCCGCAATGAGCAGTTCTTC.

The rearrangement links TRBV28 to TRBJ1-2; 9 bases match TRBD1. The germline gives CDR1 MDHEN, CDR2 SYDVKM. This CDR3 has 13 amino acids. Losses at the gene ends were 6 bases for V and 4 bases for J; bases not matched to a gene: 3. The CDR3 DNA sequence: TGTGCCAGCAGGCGGACAGGGGCCTATGGCTACACCTTC. Residues: CASRRTGAYGYTF.

This clonotype was counted at least ten times. The chain uses TRBV28 and TRBJ1-4, with D unresolved. This CDR3 has 13 residues. CDR1 and CDR2 (germline): MDHEN, SYDVKM. V was pared by 7 bases and J by 8 bases, with 14 bases between. This chain's CDR3 is CASTSLGWEKLFF. DNA for the CDR3: TGTGCCAGCACCTCATTAGGCTGGGAAAAACTGTTTTTT.

This clonotype was recorded a few times. The V and J genes are TRBV7-2 and TRBJ2-5; tentative D call: TRBD2 (5 bases). There are 14 residues in the CDR3. Germline-derived CDR1 and CDR2 are SGHTA and FQGNSA. The germline V and J ends were trimmed by 0 bases and 4 bases, with 9 bases remaining between them. In DNA form, the CDR3 reads TGTGCCAGCAGCTTAGCGCGGGCAGTAGAGACCCAGTACTTC. Translating it yields CASSLARAVETQYF.

This clonotype was detected many times. The chain uses TRBV13 and TRBJ2-2; D is uncertain. The length of the CDR3 is 13 residues. Deletions cut 3 bases from V and 4 bases from J, with 6 bases between. Germline CDR1 reads PRHDT; CDR2 reads FYEKMQ (reference sequence). The CDR3 coding sequence is TGTGCCAGCAGCTTCGACGGCACCGGGGAGCTGTTTTTT. Amino acids: CASSFDGTGELFF.

This clonotype has only a few counts. The chain recombines TRBV7-9 with TRBJ2-5; tentatively, D is TRBD2 (7 bases). The CDR3 length is 18 residues. The germline V gene encodes CDR1 SEHNR and CDR2 FQNEAQ (reference sequence). Between the trimmed V and J ends, which lost 5 bases and 0 bases, there was a span of 22 bases. The CDR3 sequence is CASSRGAGAFPYQETQYF. The CDR3 DNA follows: TGTGCCAGCAGCCGGGGGGCGGGGGCCTTCCCGTACCAAGAGACCCAGTACTTC.

The rearrangement joins TRBV7-6 to TRBJ2-4; 16 bases agree with TRBD2. Germline-derived CDR1 and CDR2 are SGHVS and FNYEAQ. After removal of 2 bases from V and 5 bases from J, the junction contained 12 bases not matched to a gene. This CDR3 is 20 amino acids long. The DNA of the CDR3 is TGTGCCAGCAGCTTAAACCAGGGACTAGCGGGGGGGCTCCGTGAAAACATTCAGTACTTC. Amino acids: CASSLNQGLAGGLRENIQYF.

This clonotype came up many times. The rearrangement joins TRBV2 to TRBJ2-1; 7 nucleotides line up with TRBD2. Per germline, CDR1 SNHLY and CDR2 FYNNEI. This CDR3 is 13 amino acids long. V lost 1 base, J lost 6 bases, and 0 bases stayed unmatched. The CDR3 nucleotides read TGTGCCAGCAGTGAAGGACTAGCCAATGAGCAGTTCTTC. Protein sequence: CASSEGLANEQFF. The complete variable domain, with remaining parts taken from reference TRBV2 and TRBJ2-1, reads EPEVTQTPSHQVTQMGQEVILRCVPISNHLYFYWYRQILGQKVEFLVSFYNNEISEKSEIFDDQFSVERPDGSNFTLKIRSTKLEDSAMYFCASSEGLANEQFFGPGTRLTVL.

This clonotype was observed many times. J is TRBJ1-4 and V is TRBV7-8; unclear D gene. V was trimmed by 5 bases and J by 3 bases, leaving 13 bases between them. The CDR3 consists of 15 residues. Germline assignment: CDR1 SGHVS and CDR2 FQNEAQ. Here the CDR3 DNA reads TGTGCCAGCAGCCTTAGTTTTGTAGCTAATGAAAAACTGTTTTTT. It yields the protein CASSLSFVANEKLFF.

The chain combines TRBV9 with TRBJ1-1; D gene ambiguous. This CDR3 contains 14 residues. Trimming took 4 bases from V and 3 from J, leaving 13 bases between them. Germline V gene sequence: CDR1 SGDLS, CDR2 YYNGEE. CDR3 sequence reads: CASSPTAGHTEAFF. As DNA, the CDR3 is TGTGCCAGCAGCCCCACGGCAGGCCACACTGAAGCTTTCTTT.

Of note for this clonotype: One end of the junction varies from germline; a read error may be responsible. The CDR3 DNA follows: TGTGCTAGCAGCTTATTTTGGGGGGCTAATGAGCAGTTCTTC. This translates into CASSLFWGANEQFF. V and J are TRBV7-7 and TRBJ2-1, with D possibly being TRBD1 or TRBD2 (6 bases each). The CDR3 is 14 residues long. CDR1 and CDR2 from the germline V gene are SSHAT and FNYEAQ (reference sequence). Filled out from reference TRBV7-7 and TRBJ2-1, the complete variable domain reads GAGVSQSPRYKVTKRGQDVTLRCDPISSHATLYWYQQALGQGPEFLTYFNYEAQPDKSGLPSDRFSAERPEGSISTLTIQRTEQRDSAMYRCASSLFWGANEQFFGPGTRLTVL.

This clonotype was counted a few times. One junction end does not reproduce the germline sequence, and a read error may be involved. The CDR3 coding sequence is TGTGCCGGCAGTTTTACGGGAACGAATCAGCCCCAGCATTTT. Amino acid sequence: CAGSFTGTNQPQHF. The chain has TRBV12-3 or TRBV12-4 and TRBJ1-5; D ambiguous. This CDR3 has 14 residues.